A single T cell receptor beta chain is shown here with its context. Its recognized antigen is unknown. The sample holds no much larger clone one base away, and base qualities are not on file. These data come from a study of T-cell reconstitution after alpha-beta-depleted transplantation in children listed by TCRdb under 2016. Notes on the research overall: Using TCR repertoire profiling, the study quantitatively followed how T-cell immune reconstitution unfolded in children after TCRalphabeta/CD19-depleted allogeneic hematopoietic cell transplantation. What the research found in general, with its limitations: Hyperexpanded clone frequencies declined over subsequent months; after one year, T-cell counts and TCRbeta diversity were mostly attributed to newly produced T cells. In some patients, high TCRbeta diversity at day 60 was attributed to recipient T cells and intrathymic progenitors that had survived conditioning. About two months after transplant, the apparently early recovery of alphabetaT-cell counts reportedly depended on just several hundred clones that had expanded rapidly and came from non-depleted graft cells.

Trimming accounts for 4 bases at V and 1 base at J, while the number of junction bases matched to no gene is 7. The cysteine opens and the phenylalanine closes a CDR3 of 16 amino acids. The sequence is cut down to CDR3 DNA, 48 bases in frame from base 1. CDR1 and CDR2 (SGHTS, YDEGEE) derive from the germline V gene. The method behind the library was PCR. Sequencing was carried out with an Illumina HiSeq 2500. To normalize quantification of the TCRbeta repertoire, the TCR libraries were built with molecular barcoding that relied on unique molecular identifiers. The public reads were reanalyzed by TCRdb: fastp trimming at Q25, MiXCR alignment, in-frame beta chains only. Identical CDR3 protein sequences are pooled into one entry, listed with their most common genes and DNA. The sample has about 980,000 distinct CDR3 sequences on record, about 29% of them singletons. The biggest ten clones account for over 25% of the sample.

The treatment or condition tag for this specimen amounts to: allogeneic hematopoietic cell transplantation with graft depleted of TCRalphabeta T cells and CD19 B cells. The transplant recipients were children given TCRalphabeta/CD19-depleted allogeneic hematopoietic cell grafts. This sample comprised PBMCs, mostly from graft donor cells, obtained 360 days after TCRalphabeta/CD19-depleted stem cell transplant. This receptor was taken from a boy under three years old who had a stem cell transplant for SCID, so the T cells may come from the graft donor. The rearrangement combines TRBV5-8 with TRBJ2-3, with 9 bases matching TRBD1. The DNA is TGTGCCAGCAGCCAAGGGACAGGGCTCGGCACAGATACGCAGTATTTT. Its protein reads: CASSQGTGLGTDTQYF.